This T cell receptor beta chain came from a study of beta chain features in type 1 diabetes. General study results and limits: In all four CD4+ subsets, TCRB CDR3 length was significantly, moderately reduced in type 1 diabetes.

The CDR3 contains 15 residues. CDR1 SGHTA and CDR2 FQGNSA come from the germline V gene. V shed 1 base, J shed 8 bases, and the junction held 5 bases outside the gene matches. All of the isolated RNA was reverse transcribed, so expressed TCRB transcripts were sequenced. The protocol was immunoSEQ multiplex PCR, while the TCRdb copy is restricted to in-frame clones and leaves out a portion. The sample lists nearly 350,000 clones; 9.3% were seen once. About this clone: Its specificity is unknown.

This receptor was identified in a man younger than 40 with type 1 diabetes. The chain recombines TRBV7-2 with TRBJ1-6, with 7 bases aligning to TRBD1. Sequencing was carried out using central memory CD4+ T cells from blood. CDR3 sequence (DNA): TGTGCCAGCAGCTTAGTACAAGGGGGCGATTCACCCCTCCACTTT. Amino acids: CASSLVQGGDSPLHF.